The 3 T cell receptor beta chains below all came from one sample that was sequenced in a study of blood T cell repertoires in COVID-19. Some clones are missing from TCRdb's copy, which holds only in-frame ones; the method was immunoSEQ multiplex PCR. Of fewer than 200,000 clones listed, roughly four fifths are singletons. The sample taken for sequencing was peripheral blood. Receptors originate from a man aged 40-49 years who had recovered from COVID-19.

J is TRBJ2-1 and V is TRBV9; D is undetermined. With 0 bases removed from V and 5 bases from J, the gap between germline ends came to 12 bases. Per germline, CDR1 SGDLS and CDR2 YYNGEE. This CDR3 region has 15 residues. The chain's CDR3 is CASSVEAAGNNEQFF. As DNA, the CDR3 is TGTGCCAGCAGCGTAGAGGCCGCAGGCAACAATGAGCAGTTCTTC.

The chain employs TRBV9 and TRBJ2-3; weak D call: TRBD2 (6 bases). The CDR3 totals 15 residues. From germline, CDR1 is SGDLS and CDR2 YYNGEE. With 1 base removed from V and 5 bases from J, the gap between germline ends came to 14 bases. CDR3 nucleotides: TGTGCCAGCAGCGTATCCGGGACTGGGTTAGATACGCAGTATTTT. Translation: CASSVSGTGLDTQYF.

The gene calls are TRBV19 and TRBJ2-7; 7 nucleotides match TRBD1. CDR3 length: 14 residues. Germline V gene data show CDR1 as LNHDA and CDR2 as SQIVND (reference sequence). The ends lost 5 bases at V and 2 bases at J; junction bases unmatched: 6. The CDR3 protein is CASSVTGTPYEQYF. The CDR3 DNA reads as TGTGCCAGTAGTGTGACAGGGACCCCCTACGAGCAGTACTTC.